This T cell receptor (beta chain) derives from a study of T cell changes during pregnancy in multiple sclerosis (dated by TCRdb to the late 2010s). Turning to the overall study: Changes in the T cell repertoire over the course of pregnancy were examined in this study in women with multiple sclerosis.

The library was generated by the immunoSEQ multiplex PCR assay. Not all clones reach the TCRdb copy of this immuneACCESS table, which keeps in-frame sequences only. Checked studies attribute under half of the gap to unresolved V genes and leave the rest unexplained. The sample table records 58,000 or so clones; around 85% of these occur just once. The ten biggest clones cover around 0.4% of the sample. As regards this clone: It lacks a known antigen. No base quality information exists; no much larger clone differs at one position.

The source is a female donor with multiple sclerosis, enrolled in a pregnancy study. The specimen was CD4+ T cells from peripheral blood mononuclear cells, collected in the third trimester of pregnancy.

The nucleotide sequence is given as TGTGCCATCAGTGCCCAGCCGGGACAGGGGACGGACGGGGAGCTGTTTTTT. Translated, this gives CAISAQPGQGTDGELFF. This chain is built from TRBV10-3 and TRBJ2-2; TRBD1 agrees with 10 junctional bases. The germline V gene supplies CDR1 ENHRY and CDR2 SYGVKD. Trimming accounts for 4 bases at V and 7 bases at J, while the number of junction bases matched to no gene is 12. The CDR3 spans 17 residues, from the cysteine through the phenylalanine. Only CDR3 DNA is held: 51 bases, read in frame from base 1.